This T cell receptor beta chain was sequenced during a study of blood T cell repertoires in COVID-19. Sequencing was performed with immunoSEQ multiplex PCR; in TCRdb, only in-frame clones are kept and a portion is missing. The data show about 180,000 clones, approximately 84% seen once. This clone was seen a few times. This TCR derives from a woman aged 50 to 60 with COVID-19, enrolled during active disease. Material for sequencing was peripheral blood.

The DNA for the CDR3 is TGTGCCAGCAGCTTGTGGGGAGCCGGAAACACCATATATTTT. This encodes CASSLWGAGNTIYF. The chain couples TRBV5-6 to TRBJ1-3; no firm D call. CDR3 length equals 14 residues. The germline V gene encodes CDR1 SGHDT and CDR2 YYEEEE. V gave up 1 base and J gave up 4 bases, with 9 bases separating them.